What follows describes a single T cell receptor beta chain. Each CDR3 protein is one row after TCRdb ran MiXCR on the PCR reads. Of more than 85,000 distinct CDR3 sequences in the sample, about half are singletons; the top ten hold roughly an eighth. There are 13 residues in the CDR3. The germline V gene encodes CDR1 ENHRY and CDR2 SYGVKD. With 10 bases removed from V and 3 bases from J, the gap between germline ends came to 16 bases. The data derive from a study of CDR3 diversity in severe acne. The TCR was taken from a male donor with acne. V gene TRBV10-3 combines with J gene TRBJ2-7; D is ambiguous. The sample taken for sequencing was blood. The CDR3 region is CASNPGASYEQYF. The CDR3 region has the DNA TGTGCCAGCAACCCCGGAGCGAGCTACGAGCAGTACTTC.